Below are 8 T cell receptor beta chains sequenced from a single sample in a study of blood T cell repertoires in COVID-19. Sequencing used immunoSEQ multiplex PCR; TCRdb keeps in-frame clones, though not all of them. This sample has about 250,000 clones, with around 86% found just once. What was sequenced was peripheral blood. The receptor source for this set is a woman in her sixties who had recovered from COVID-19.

The CDR3 loop reads CATRVGGEANVLTF. In DNA, the CDR3 is TGTGCCACCCGTGTAGGAGGGGAGGCCAACGTCCTGACTTTC. The chain has TRBV28 and TRBJ2-6; possible D gene TRBD2, 6 bases. The CDR3 covers 14 residues. V lost 10 bases and J lost 6, with 16 bases in between. CDR1 MDHEN and CDR2 SYDVKM come from the germline V gene.

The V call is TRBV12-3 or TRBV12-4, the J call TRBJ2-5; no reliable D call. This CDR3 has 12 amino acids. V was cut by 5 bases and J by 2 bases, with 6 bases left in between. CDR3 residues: CASSPLQETQYF. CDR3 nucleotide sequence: TGTGCCAGCAGTCCCCTACAAGAGACCCAGTACTTC.

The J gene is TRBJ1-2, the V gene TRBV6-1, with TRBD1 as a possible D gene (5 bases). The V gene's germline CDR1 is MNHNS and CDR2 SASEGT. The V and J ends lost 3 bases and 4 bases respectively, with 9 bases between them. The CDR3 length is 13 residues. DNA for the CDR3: TGTGCCAGCAGTGAGCCGGGGGTCTATGGCTACACCTTC. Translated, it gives CASSEPGVYGYTF.

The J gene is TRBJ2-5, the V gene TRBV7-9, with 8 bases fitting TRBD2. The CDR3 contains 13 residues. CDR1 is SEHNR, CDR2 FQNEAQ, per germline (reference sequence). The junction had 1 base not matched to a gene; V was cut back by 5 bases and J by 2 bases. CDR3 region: CASSPSGQETQYF. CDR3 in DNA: TGTGCCAGCAGCCCTAGCGGGCAAGAGACCCAGTACTTC.

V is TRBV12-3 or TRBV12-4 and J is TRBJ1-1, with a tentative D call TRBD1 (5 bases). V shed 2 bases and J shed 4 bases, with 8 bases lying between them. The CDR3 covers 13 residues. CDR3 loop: CASSLFGGTEAFF. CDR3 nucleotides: TGTGCCAGCAGTTTATTCGGGGGCACTGAAGCTTTCTTT.

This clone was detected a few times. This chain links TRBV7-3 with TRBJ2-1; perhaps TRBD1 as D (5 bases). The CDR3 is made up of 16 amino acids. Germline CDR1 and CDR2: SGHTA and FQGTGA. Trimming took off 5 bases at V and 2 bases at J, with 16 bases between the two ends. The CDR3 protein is CASSPRTTSTYNEQFF. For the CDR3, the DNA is TGTGCCAGCAGCCCCCGGACAACATCTACCTACAATGAGCAGTTCTTC.

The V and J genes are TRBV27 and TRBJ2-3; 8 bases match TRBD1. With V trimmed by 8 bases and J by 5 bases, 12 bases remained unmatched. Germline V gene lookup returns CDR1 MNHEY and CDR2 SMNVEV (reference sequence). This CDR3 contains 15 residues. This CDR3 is CASAVNRGERDTQYF. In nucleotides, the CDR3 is TGTGCCAGCGCGGTTAACAGGGGGGAGAGAGATACGCAGTATTTT.

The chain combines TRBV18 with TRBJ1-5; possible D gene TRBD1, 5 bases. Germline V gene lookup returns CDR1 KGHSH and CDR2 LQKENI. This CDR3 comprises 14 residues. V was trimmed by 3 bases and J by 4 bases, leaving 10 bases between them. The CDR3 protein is CASSPGGLNQPQHF. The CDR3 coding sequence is TGTGCCAGCTCACCGGGGGGTCTTAATCAGCCCCAGCATTTT.